This is a list of T cell receptor beta chains from one sample in a study of blood T cell repertoires in COVID-19. Sequenced by immunoSEQ multiplex PCR; TCRdb stores in-frame clones only, minus some. In the table there are 89,000 or so clones, roughly nine tenths of which are singletons. The specimen sequenced was peripheral blood. These receptors were collected from a man aged 45-60 years with COVID-19, enrolled during active disease. The CDR3 runs from the conserved cysteine through the conserved F or W. A D gene is named only where the DNA matches it firmly. The size entry is marked missing in some rows and otherwise reads once, few, many or a size class.

clone size: -
J gene: TRBJ1-2
V gene: TRBV7-9
D gene: -
CDR3 DNA: TGTGCCAGCAGCCCGGGATGGGATATCGACTATGGCTACACCTTC
CDR3 protein: CASSPGWDIDYGYTF

clone size: -
J gene: TRBJ1-2
V gene: TRBV29-1
D gene: -
CDR3 DNA: TGCAGCGTTGAAGTGGAGTCAGGGTTGAACTATGGCTACACCTTC
CDR3 protein: CSVEVESGLNYGYTF

clone size: -
J gene: TRBJ2-3
V gene: TRBV6-1
D gene: TRBD2
CDR3 DNA: TGTGCCAGCAGTGAACTAGCGGGGATCACAGATACGCAGTATTTT
CDR3 protein: CASSELAGITDTQYF

clone size: -
J gene: TRBJ2-7
V gene: TRBV4-2
D gene: -
CDR3 DNA: TGTGCCAGCAGCCCAGGCGATGCTAGCGAGTACGAGCAGTACTTC
CDR3 protein: CASSPGDASEYEQYF

clone size: -
J gene: TRBJ1-1
V gene: TRBV20-1
D gene: TRBD1
CDR3 DNA: TGCAGTGCCCAGACAGGGTTTGAAGCTTTCTTT
CDR3 protein: CSAQTGFEAFF

clone size: -
J gene: TRBJ2-7
V gene: TRBV18
D gene: -
CDR3 DNA: TGTGCCAGCTCACCACGAACCGGGGAGCAGTACTTC
CDR3 protein: CASSPRTGEQYF

clone size: -
J gene: TRBJ1-5
V gene: TRBV2
D gene: -
CDR3 DNA: TGTGCCAGCAGTGAAGAGAGACTTGGCAATCAGCCCCAGCATTTT
CDR3 protein: CASSEERLGNQPQHF

clone size: -
J gene: TRBJ2-1
V gene: TRBV18
D gene: TRBD1
CDR3 DNA: TGTGCCAGCTCAGATAAACTAACAGGGGTTGAGCAGTTCTTC
CDR3 protein: CASSDKLTGVEQFF

clone size: -
J gene: TRBJ2-1
V gene: TRBV3-1/TRBV3-2
D gene: -
CDR3 DNA: TGTGCCAGCAGCCCGTCCCCAGAGGCTGAGCAGTTCTTC
CDR3 protein: CASSPSPEAEQFF

clone size: few
J gene: TRBJ1-1
V gene: TRBV6-2/TRBV6-3
D gene: TRBD1
CDR3 DNA: TGTGCCAGCAGTTACTCAGGGACAGGTTACAGGGCTTTCTTT
CDR3 protein: CASSYSGTGYRAFF

clone size: -
J gene: TRBJ2-7
V gene: TRBV5-6
D gene: TRBD2
CDR3 DNA: TGTGCCAGCAGCTTTCTAGCGGGGGGTAGGTACGAGCAGTACTTC
CDR3 protein: CASSFLAGGRYEQYF

clone size: -
J gene: TRBJ2-5
V gene: TRBV7-6
D gene: TRBD2
CDR3 DNA: TGTGCCAGCAGCCCCGGGGGGAGTAGCGGGGTAATGCAAGAGACCCAGTACTTC
CDR3 protein: CASSPGGSSGVMQETQYF

clone size: -
J gene: TRBJ1-1
V gene: TRBV3-1/TRBV3-2
D gene: -
CDR3 DNA: TGTGCCAGCAGCCAACACCGAGGTACTGAAGCTTTCTTT
CDR3 protein: CASSQHRGTEAFF

clone size: -
J gene: TRBJ2-1
V gene: TRBV5-1
D gene: TRBD2
CDR3 DNA: TGCGCCAGCAGCTCGGGACTAGCGGCATACAATGAGCAGTTCTTC
CDR3 protein: CASSSGLAAYNEQFF

clone size: -
J gene: TRBJ1-3
V gene: TRBV2
D gene: -
CDR3 DNA: TGTGCCAGCAGCCTGGAGGGGCCTGGAAACACCATATATTTT
CDR3 protein: CASSLEGPGNTIYF

clone size: -
J gene: TRBJ1-2
V gene: TRBV28
D gene: -
CDR3 DNA: TGTGCAGGCCCCGTAAACAGGGTTTGTGGCTACACCTTC
CDR3 protein: CAGPVNRVCGYTF

clone size: -
J gene: TRBJ1-6
V gene: TRBV2
D gene: -
CDR3 DNA: TGTGCCTCCACGGACACCTCGAGGAATTCACCCCTCCACTTT
CDR3 protein: CASTDTSRNSPLHF

clone size: -
J gene: TRBJ1-1
V gene: TRBV7-2
D gene: -
CDR3 DNA: TGTGCCAGCAGCTCCCAGGCCGCGAACACTGAAGCTTTCTTT
CDR3 protein: CASSSQAANTEAFF

clone size: -
J gene: TRBJ1-1
V gene: TRBV19
D gene: TRBD1
CDR3 DNA: TGTGCCGGCTTTACAGGGGGATGGAACACTGAAGCTTTCTTT
CDR3 protein: CAGFTGGWNTEAFF

clone size: -
J gene: TRBJ2-3
V gene: TRBV5-1
D gene: -
CDR3 DNA: TGCGCCAGCAGTTCCTACAGGGAAACAGATACGCAGTATTTT
CDR3 protein: CASSSYRETDTQYF

clone size: -
J gene: TRBJ1-2
V gene: TRBV7-2
D gene: TRBD1
CDR3 DNA: TGTGCCAGCAGCCCACGGGACAGCAACTATGGCTACACCTTC
CDR3 protein: CASSPRDSNYGYTF

clone size: -
J gene: TRBJ1-5
V gene: TRBV19
D gene: -
CDR3 DNA: TGTGCCAGTAGTATAGGTATGAGACAGGCAACCAGTTCCCGTCACAAAAATAGCAATCAGCCCCAGCATTTT
CDR3 protein: CASSIGMRQATSSRHKNSNQPQHF

clone size: -
J gene: TRBJ2-7
V gene: TRBV19
D gene: TRBD1
CDR3 DNA: TGTGCCAGTAGTATAGGACAGGGAATAGAAGGCGAGCAGTACTTC
CDR3 protein: CASSIGQGIEGEQYF

clone size: -
J gene: TRBJ2-1
V gene: TRBV6-6
D gene: TRBD2
CDR3 DNA: TGTGCCAGCAGCCGACTAGCGGGGGGCGAGCAGTTCTTC
CDR3 protein: CASSRLAGGEQFF

clone size: -
J gene: TRBJ1-2
V gene: TRBV24-1
D gene: TRBD1
CDR3 DNA: TGTGCCACCAGTGATCCTCAGACAGGGCCTTATGGCTACACCTTC
CDR3 protein: CATSDPQTGPYGYTF

clone size: -
J gene: TRBJ1-4
V gene: TRBV16
D gene: -
CDR3 DNA: TGTGCCAGCAGCCAATCCTATGGCGCAGGTGCAACTAATGAAAAACTGTTTTTT
CDR3 protein: CASSQSYGAGATNEKLFF

clone size: -
J gene: TRBJ1-4
V gene: TRBV20-1
D gene: -
CDR3 DNA: TGCAGTGCTAGTTCAGGGTATGAAAAACTGTTTTTT
CDR3 protein: CSASSGYEKLFF

clone size: -
J gene: TRBJ2-7
V gene: TRBV6-6
D gene: -
CDR3 DNA: TGTGCCAGCAGTTACACAACCTTCTCCTACGAGCAGTACTTC
CDR3 protein: CASSYTTFSYEQYF

clone size: -
J gene: TRBJ2-2
V gene: TRBV2
D gene: -
CDR3 DNA: TGTGCCAGCAGGGCGGCGGGGGCGGGCGTCGCCGGGGAGCTGTTTTTT
CDR3 protein: CASRAAGAGVAGELFF

clone size: -
J gene: TRBJ2-7
V gene: TRBV5-1
D gene: TRBD1
CDR3 DNA: TGCGCCAGCAGCTTGGGGACAGGGGCGATGGTCTACGAGCAGTACTTC
CDR3 protein: CASSLGTGAMVYEQYF

clone size: few
J gene: TRBJ1-5
V gene: TRBV6-2/TRBV6-3
D gene: TRBD1
CDR3 DNA: TGTGCCAGCAGCCACGACAGGGTGGGCAATCAGCCCCAGCATTTT
CDR3 protein: CASSHDRVGNQPQHF

clone size: -
J gene: TRBJ1-1
V gene: TRBV4-2
D gene: TRBD1
CDR3 DNA: TGTGCCAGCAGCCGAGGACAGGGGAGGGGCACTGAAGCTTTCTTT
CDR3 protein: CASSRGQGRGTEAFF

clone size: once
J gene: TRBJ2-2
V gene: TRBV9
D gene: -
CDR3 DNA: TGTGCCAGCAGCGTAGCTACGGCAGGGTGGACCGGGGAGCTGTTTTTT
CDR3 protein: CASSVATAGWTGELFF

clone size: -
J gene: TRBJ2-1
V gene: TRBV30
D gene: TRBD2
CDR3 DNA: TGTGCCGCCGGACCGGGACTAGCGGACAATGAGCAGTTCTTC
CDR3 protein: CAAGPGLADNEQFF

clone size: -
J gene: TRBJ2-7
V gene: TRBV15
D gene: TRBD1
CDR3 DNA: TGTGCCACCAGCAGAGCTGGGACAGGCCCCTACGAGCAGTACTTC
CDR3 protein: CATSRAGTGPYEQYF

clone size: -
J gene: TRBJ2-1
V gene: TRBV12-3/TRBV12-4
D gene: -
CDR3 DNA: TGTGCCAGCAGCAAGCTTCATTTCGAGCAGTTCTTC
CDR3 protein: CASSKLHFEQFF

clone size: -
J gene: TRBJ2-1
V gene: TRBV15
D gene: TRBD1
CDR3 DNA: TGTGCCACCAGCTCACCGGGACAGGGGGCGCAAGAGCAGTTCTTC
CDR3 protein: CATSSPGQGAQEQFF

clone size: -
J gene: TRBJ2-3
V gene: TRBV5-1
D gene: -
CDR3 DNA: TGCGCCAGCAGCTTGGTTGCGGGCACAGATACGCAGTATTTT
CDR3 protein: CASSLVAGTDTQYF

clone size: few
J gene: TRBJ1-4
V gene: TRBV5-4
D gene: TRBD1
CDR3 DNA: TGTGCCAGCAGCAGGGGGACAGGGGGCGGCGGTAATGAAAAACTGTTTTTT
CDR3 protein: CASSRGTGGGGNEKLFF

clone size: once
J gene: TRBJ1-3
V gene: TRBV6-5
D gene: -
CDR3 DNA: TGTGCCAGCAGTCTCCGGGGGGCTGGAAACACCATATATTTT
CDR3 protein: CASSLRGAGNTIYF

clone size: -
J gene: TRBJ1-5
V gene: TRBV2
D gene: -
CDR3 DNA: TGTGCCAGCATGAGTGATGGGCAGAGTCAGCCCCAGCATTTT
CDR3 protein: CASMSDGQSQPQHF

clone size: -
J gene: TRBJ2-3
V gene: TRBV9
D gene: -
CDR3 DNA: TGTGCCAGCAGCGTAGACTCCTACACAGATACGCAGTATTTT
CDR3 protein: CASSVDSYTDTQYF

clone size: -
J gene: TRBJ1-2
V gene: TRBV12-3/TRBV12-4
D gene: -
CDR3 DNA: TGTGCCAGCAGTTTAGGGAGTATAGGCTACACCTTC
CDR3 protein: CASSLGSIGYTF

clone size: -
J gene: TRBJ2-1
V gene: TRBV28
D gene: -
CDR3 DNA: TGTGCCAGCAGTCCCGCCCGTTGGCCCTACAATGAGCAGTTCTTC
CDR3 protein: CASSPARWPYNEQFF

clone size: once
J gene: TRBJ2-7
V gene: TRBV6-2/TRBV6-3
D gene: -
CDR3 DNA: TGTGCCAGCAGTTCCCGGAGGGGAACCTACGAGCAGTACTTC
CDR3 protein: CASSSRRGTYEQYF

clone size: -
J gene: TRBJ1-4
V gene: TRBV6-2/TRBV6-3
D gene: TRBD1
CDR3 DNA: TGTGCCAGCAGTTACTTGGGACAGGGCGATGGAAAACTGTTTTTT
CDR3 protein: CASSYLGQGDGKLFF

clone size: -
J gene: TRBJ1-2
V gene: TRBV29-1
D gene: TRBD1
CDR3 DNA: TGCAGCGTTGAAGGGACAGGGGCGGATGGCTACACCTTC
CDR3 protein: CSVEGTGADGYTF

clone size: -
J gene: TRBJ1-1
V gene: TRBV4-1
D gene: -
CDR3 DNA: TGCGCCAGCAGCCAGAGCAGTTTGACCGGGGGGACGGCTTTCTTT
CDR3 protein: CASSQSSLTGGTAFF

clone size: -
J gene: TRBJ1-1
V gene: TRBV9
D gene: TRBD1
CDR3 DNA: TGTGCCAGCAGCGTAGAGGAGGACAGGGGTCGGGCTTTCTTT
CDR3 protein: CASSVEEDRGRAFF

clone size: -
J gene: TRBJ1-5
V gene: TRBV19
D gene: TRBD1
CDR3 DNA: TGTGCCAGTAGTATAGTGGTGGGGACAGAGTATAGCAATCAGCCCCAGCATTTT
CDR3 protein: CASSIVVGTEYSNQPQHF

clone size: -
J gene: TRBJ2-3
V gene: TRBV5-1
D gene: -
CDR3 DNA: TGCGCCAGCAGCCAATTAAGGGGAGATACGCAGTATTTT
CDR3 protein: CASSQLRGDTQYF

clone size: -
J gene: TRBJ2-5
V gene: TRBV30
D gene: TRBD2
CDR3 DNA: TGTGCCTGGAGTCGGGGGGGCAAGAAAGAGACCCAGTACTTC
CDR3 protein: CAWSRGGKKETQYF

clone size: -
J gene: TRBJ1-5
V gene: TRBV4-1
D gene: -
CDR3 DNA: TGCGCCAGCAGCCAACAGGAAGCGGGGCAGCCCCAGCATTTT
CDR3 protein: CASSQQEAGQPQHF

clone size: -
J gene: TRBJ2-5
V gene: TRBV5-1
D gene: TRBD1
CDR3 DNA: TGCGCCAGCAGTCGGGACAGACCAGAAGAGACCCAGTACTTC
CDR3 protein: CASSRDRPEETQYF

clone size: -
J gene: TRBJ1-5
V gene: TRBV30
D gene: -
CDR3 DNA: TGTGTGTTGACACCACACTTTTATAGCAATCAGCCCCAGCATTTT
CDR3 protein: CVLTPHFYSNQPQHF

clone size: -
J gene: TRBJ1-3
V gene: TRBV10-3
D gene: -
CDR3 DNA: TGTGCCATCAGTCCCGTCCACAGGGCTGGAAACACCATATATTTT
CDR3 protein: CAISPVHRAGNTIYF

clone size: -
J gene: TRBJ1-2
V gene: TRBV23-1
D gene: TRBD1
CDR3 DNA: TGCGCCAGCAGTCACCCAACAGGGGGCTATGGCTACACCTTC
CDR3 protein: CASSHPTGGYGYTF

clone size: -
J gene: TRBJ2-2
V gene: TRBV29-1
D gene: TRBD1
CDR3 DNA: TGCAGCGTGCGGACAGGAACGGGGAACACCGGGGAGCTGTTTTTT
CDR3 protein: CSVRTGTGNTGELFF